The 22 T cell receptor beta chains given below trace back to one sample, sequenced in a study of response to subunit inactivated influenza vaccine. TCRdb called the RT-PCR reads again in MiXCR, with one record for every CDR3 protein. Of roughly 710,000 distinct CDR3 sequences in the sample, about 14% were seen once. Material: PBMCs from blood, obtained less than 15 days before vaccination. The receptors originated from a man aged 50-60 years who received an inactivated influenza vaccine.

The chain uses TRBV11-2 and TRBJ2-7; maybe TRBD1 (5 bases). The germline V gene has CDR1 SGHAT and CDR2 FQNNGV. V lost 2 bases and J 6 bases, leaving 14 bases between the germline ends. The CDR3 is 14 residues long. The CDR3, as DNA: TGTGCCAGCAGCTTAAGTGACAGCACGTCCGAGCAGTACTTC. Amino acids: CASSLSDSTSEQYF.

This clonotype was seen only a few times. The chain couples TRBV11-2 to TRBJ2-1; the D gene is possibly TRBD2 (6 bases). This CDR3 spans 14 amino acids. V dropped 5 bases and J dropped 9 bases, with 17 bases sitting between them. Germline CDR1 reads SGHAT; CDR2 reads FQNNGV. The CDR3 is CASSLPSSASEQFF. CDR3 DNA: TGTGCCAGCAGCCTGCCGTCTAGCGCCAGTGAGCAGTTCTTC.

This clonotype was counted ten times or more. The CDR3 nucleotides are TGCAGTGCTAGTTATATAAGTGAAGCTTTCTTT. Translated: CSASYISEAFF. This chain joins TRBV20-1 and TRBJ1-1, with unresolved D. Germline CDR1 DFQATT, CDR2 SNEGSKA (reference sequence). The CDR3 is 11 amino acids. The V end was cut by 3 bases, the J end by 7 bases, with 9 bases between.

This clonotype was picked up a small number of times. The V call is TRBV28, the J call TRBJ2-7, with TRBD1 matching over 9 bases. CDR3 length: 16 residues. J lost 5 bases, V lost 1 base, and 9 bases had no gene match. The germline V gene has CDR1 MDHEN and CDR2 SYDVKM. The chain's CDR3 is CASSLSPWDRAHEQYF. The CDR3, as DNA: TGTGCCAGCAGTTTATCACCATGGGACAGGGCCCACGAGCAGTACTTC. Full variable domain (outside the CDR3, taken from reference TRBV28 and TRBJ2-7): DVKVTQSSRYLVKRTGEKVFLECVQDMDHENMFWYRQDPGLGLRLIYFSYDVKMKEKGDIPEGYSVSREKKERFSLILESASTNQTSMYLCASSLSPWDRAHEQYFGPGTRLTVT.

This chain joins TRBV7-9 and TRBJ2-3; 9 bases are shared with TRBD2. Germline assignment: CDR1 SEHNR and CDR2 FQNEAQ (reference sequence). V trimming: 4 bases; J trimming: 4 bases; junction bases outside the gene matches: 9. The CDR3 has 16 amino acids. CDR3 coding DNA: TGTGCCAGCAGCTCCGGGGTAGCGGGAGTGGCAGATACGCAGTATTTT. Encoded protein: CASSSGVAGVADTQYF.

The CDR3 region is CAASRLDRDTGELFF. The CDR3 DNA is TGTGCCGCATCCCGCCTGGACAGGGACACCGGGGAGCTGTTTTTT. This rearrangement joins TRBV6-2 or TRBV6-3 to TRBJ2-2; TRBD1 agrees at 8 bases. This CDR3 region has 15 residues. The V gene's germline CDR1 is MNHEY and CDR2 SVGEGT. V lost 11 bases, J lost 3 bases, and 11 bases stayed unmatched.

This sequence joins TRBV29-1 and TRBJ2-1, with 8 bases aligning to TRBD2. This CDR3 comprises 14 residues. Germline V gene lookup returns CDR1 SQVTM and CDR2 ANQGSEA. The V gene end was trimmed by 7 bases and the J gene end by 4 bases; junction bases not matched to a gene: 9. The CDR3 region is CSATYGGGYNEQFF. Here the CDR3 DNA reads TGCAGCGCCACGTACGGGGGGGGTTACAATGAGCAGTTCTTC.

This clonotype was found a few times. The CDR3 reads CASAPGDQPQHF. The CDR3 nucleotides read TGTGCCAGCGCCCCGGGGGATCAGCCCCAGCATTTT. The rearrangement uses TRBV6-2 or TRBV6-3 and TRBJ1-5; weak D call: TRBD1 (5 bases). The germline V gene has CDR1 MNHEY and CDR2 SVGEGT. This CDR3 has 12 amino acids. V lost 8 bases to trimming and J lost 5 bases, with 10 bases between them.

This clonotype has more than one count but fewer than ten. V and J are TRBV5-1 and TRBJ2-3; 7 bases agree with TRBD2. This CDR3 has 16 amino acids. The J segment lost 1 base and the V segment lost 1 base, leaving 6 bases of the junction unmatched. In germline, CDR1 is SGHRS, CDR2 YFSETQ. DNA of the CDR3: TGCGCCAGCAGCTTGTCTGGTAGCGGGCGCACAGATACGCAGTATTTT. Translation gives CASSLSGSGRTDTQYF.

This chain joins TRBV7-2 and TRBJ1-4; maybe TRBD1 (5 bases). V was shortened by 5 bases and J by 3 bases, with 13 bases between the two germline ends. The CDR3 sequence is 15 residues long. Germline V gives CDR1 SGHTA, CDR2 FQGNSA. CDR3 region: CASSSQGPPNEKLFF. Here the CDR3 DNA reads TGTGCCAGCAGCAGTCAGGGACCTCCTAATGAAAAACTGTTTTTT.

V gene TRBV9 combines with J gene TRBJ2-3; D ambiguous. The CDR3 has 16 residues. CDR1 and CDR2 (germline): SGDLS, YYNGEE. V lost 0 bases, J lost 0 bases, and 11 bases lay in between. The CDR3 DNA sequence: TGTGCCAGCAGCGTAGCAGTCGGTGCTAGCACAGATACGCAGTATTTT. It translates to CASSVAVGASTDTQYF.

This clonotype has a handful of counts. The chain uses TRBV12-3 or TRBV12-4 and TRBJ1-1; a weak D match, TRBD1 (6 bases). The CDR3 is 16 residues long. V lost 7 bases, J lost 2 bases, and 20 bases lay in between. CDR3 amino acids: CASTQGRAGDNTEAFF. As DNA, the CDR3 is TGTGCCAGCACCCAGGGGAGGGCAGGTGATAACACTGAAGCTTTCTTT.

On this clonotype itself: A read error may produce the germline difference seen at one junction end. This chain joins TRBV12-3 or TRBV12-4 and TRBJ2-7, with a possible D match to TRBD2 (5 bases). The CDR3 is made up of 15 amino acids. In DNA form, the CDR3 reads TGTGCCAGCAGCCCAATGAGGGCACACTCCCACGAGCAGTACTTC. This gives the protein CASSPMRAHSHEQYF.

About this clonotype: A read error is possible here, since a much larger clone lies one base away. The chain uses TRBV4-1 and TRBJ2-3; D not certain. This CDR3 has 13 amino acids. The V gene's germline CDR1 is MGHRA and CDR2 YSYEKL. CDR3 coding DNA: TGCGCCAGCAGCCAAGATGTCCCGTATACGCGGTATTTT. This translates into CASSQDVPYTRYF.

This clonotype was recorded a few times. V gene TRBV6-1 combines with J gene TRBJ1-6; D not certain. Germline V gives CDR1 MNHNS, CDR2 SASEGT. The CDR3 is 13 residues long. V was shortened by 2 bases and J by 14 bases, with 13 bases between the two germline ends. The CDR3 DNA follows: TGTGCCAGCAGTGAAAAGCCCGGCCAGTCCCTCCACTTT. This gives the protein CASSEKPGQSLHF.

The CDR3 DNA follows: TGCGCCAGCAGCCAAGGCAGGGGGAAAGAGACCCAGTACTTC. Amino acids: CASSQGRGKETQYF. This sequence joins TRBV4-3 and TRBJ2-5; 7 bases agree with TRBD1. The CDR3 loop spans 14 amino acids. CDR1 is LGHNA, CDR2 YSLEER, per germline. After removal of 1 base from V and 3 bases from J, the junction contained 2 bases not matched to a gene.

This clonotype came up a few times. The chain recombines TRBV5-1 with TRBJ2-3; 7 bases map to TRBD1. Germline loops: CDR1 SGHRS, CDR2 YFSETQ. With 4 bases clipped from V and 6 bases from J, the junction kept 11 bases outside the gene matches. The CDR3 contains 15 residues. The CDR3 sequence: CASSRGQAQSDTQYF. DNA of the CDR3: TGCGCCAGCAGCCGTGGACAGGCCCAGAGCGATACGCAGTATTTT.

The chain is built from TRBV3-1 and TRBJ2-2; TRBD2 is a possible D gene (5 bases). Trimming stripped 1 base from V and 6 bases from J, with 12 bases between. The CDR3 is made up of 15 amino acids. Per the germline V gene, CDR1 is LGHDT and CDR2 is YNNKEL (reference sequence). Written as DNA, the CDR3 is TGTGCCAGCAGCCAAGTGGGGAGACACGCCGGGGAGCTGTTTTTT. This codes for CASSQVGRHAGELFF.

The rearrangement uses TRBV6-2 or TRBV6-3 and TRBJ2-4, with D possibly matching TRBD2 (6 bases). This CDR3 contains 14 residues. V was pared by 8 bases and J by 0 bases, with 11 bases between. Germline CDR1 reads MNHEY; CDR2 reads SVGEGT. The CDR3 loop is CASRGWIAKNIQYF. DNA of the CDR3: TGTGCCAGCCGGGGGTGGATAGCCAAAAACATTCAGTACTTC.

About this clonotype itself: Germline is not matched at one junction end, which may reflect a read error. V usage is TRBV20-1 and J usage is TRBJ1-1; D gene ambiguous. Germline CDR1 DFQATT, CDR2 SNEGSKA (reference sequence). There are 15 residues in the CDR3. The CDR3 spells CSAREAGAMNTEAIF. The CDR3 nucleotides are TGCAGTGCTAGAGAGGCAGGAGCCATGAACACTGAAGCTATCTTT.

This clonotype showed up many times. The rearrangement uses TRBV15 and TRBJ1-3, with unresolved D. With 5 bases removed from V and 4 bases from J, the gap between germline ends came to 12 bases. Germline values: CDR1 LNHNV, CDR2 YYDKDF (reference sequence). This CDR3 comprises 14 residues. CDR3 DNA: TGTGCCACCAGCGAAGATGCTTCGGGAAACACCATATATTTT. This gives the protein CATSEDASGNTIYF. The variable domain in full, completed from reference TRBV15 and TRBJ1-3, reads DAMVIQNPRYQVTQFGKPVTLSCSQTLNHNVMYWYQQKSSQAPKLLFHYYDKDFNNEADTPDNFQSRRPNTSFCFLDIRSPGLGDTAMYLCATSEDASGNTIYFGEGSWLTVV.

This clonotype showed up just a few times. The rearrangement joins TRBV12-3 or TRBV12-4 to TRBJ2-5, with 8 bases aligning to TRBD2. The CDR3 length is 11 residues. V lost 4 bases and J lost 10; bases outside the gene matches: 2. Written as DNA, the CDR3 is TGTGCCAGCAGTTCGGGGGGGGACCAGTACTTC. Protein sequence: CASSSGGDQYF.